The 7 T cell receptor beta chains reported below all come from one sample, sequenced in a study of blood T cell repertoires in COVID-19. Sequencing used immunoSEQ multiplex PCR; TCRdb keeps in-frame clones, though not all of them. Among about 480,000 clones, roughly 91% were seen once, and the ten largest hold less than 9.5%. The sample was peripheral blood. The receptors originated from a woman between 45 and 60 years old with COVID-19, enrolled during active disease.

The chain links TRBV27 to TRBJ2-2, with 8 bases matching TRBD2. V lost 8 bases and J lost 0; bases outside the gene matches: 2. Germline CDR1 is MNHEY and CDR2 is SMNVEV (reference sequence). The CDR3 contains 14 residues. CDR3 DNA sequence: TGTGCCAGCCGGGGGGGTTCGAACACCGGGGAGCTGTTTTTT. It specifies CASRGGSNTGELFF.

The chain employs TRBV4-1 and TRBJ2-2; 8 bases align to TRBD1. V was pared by 5 bases and J by 4 bases, with 3 bases of the junction left unmatched. Germline V gene lookup returns CDR1 MGHRA and CDR2 YSYEKL. The CDR3 has 14 residues. The CDR3 nucleotides read TGCGCCAGCAGCGACAGGGGTGGCACCGGGGAGCTGTTTTTT. Protein product: CASSDRGGTGELFF.

The CDR3, as DNA: TGTGCCAGCACCGGGGGGCAGGAGGCCTACGAGCAGTACTTC. Amino acids: CASTGGQEAYEQYF. J is TRBJ2-7 and V is TRBV28, with a tentative D call TRBD2 (7 bases). Trimming shortened V by 7 bases and J by 2 bases, and 15 bases separated the two germline ends. The CDR3 runs to 14 residues. In germline, CDR1 is MDHEN, CDR2 SYDVKM.

This rearrangement joins TRBV11-2 to TRBJ2-3, with TRBD2 as a possible D gene (5 bases). Germline V gene sequence: CDR1 SGHAT, CDR2 FQNNGV. This CDR3 is built from 17 residues. V lost 3 bases, J lost 3 bases, and 19 bases lay in between. CDR3 protein: CASSFSTLGGRTDTQYF. The CDR3 DNA reads as TGTGCCAGCAGCTTTAGTACTTTAGGAGGAAGAACAGATACGCAGTATTTT.

The CDR3 DNA reads as TGTGCCAGCAGCCAAGATACTGGAAACACCATATATTTT. It specifies CASSQDTGNTIYF. The V and J genes are TRBV3-1 (or the pseudogene TRBV3-2) and TRBJ1-3; D is unresolved. V was shortened by 0 bases and J by 2 bases, with 2 bases between the two germline ends. This CDR3 spans 13 amino acids. Germline loops: CDR1 LGHDT, CDR2 YNNKEL (reference sequence).

The chain uses TRBV5-1 and TRBJ1-2; possibly TRBD1 for D (6 bases). Germline values: CDR1 SGHRS, CDR2 YFSETQ. V lost 4 bases and J 4 bases, leaving 14 bases between the germline ends. This CDR3 comprises 14 residues. The CDR3 DNA reads TGCGCCAGCAGCCCGATGGGGGCAACCTATGGCTACACCTTC. Translating it yields CASSPMGATYGYTF. The variable domain in full, completed from reference TRBV5-1 and TRBJ1-2, reads KAGVTQTPRYLIKTRGQQVTLSCSPISGHRSVSWYQQTPGQGLQFLFEYFSETQRNKGNFPGRFSGRQFSNSRSEMNVSTLELGDSALYLCASSPMGATYGYTFGSGTRLTVV.

The sample holds a few counts of this clone. The chain carries TRBV19 and TRBJ1-2; D gene unclear. V gave up 4 bases and J gave up 4 bases, with 19 bases separating them. There are 16 residues in the CDR3. The V gene's germline CDR1 is LNHDA and CDR2 SQIVND (reference sequence). CDR3 region: CASSRGFYDGSYGYTF. The CDR3 bases are TGTGCCAGTAGTAGGGGATTCTACGATGGGAGCTATGGCTACACCTTC.